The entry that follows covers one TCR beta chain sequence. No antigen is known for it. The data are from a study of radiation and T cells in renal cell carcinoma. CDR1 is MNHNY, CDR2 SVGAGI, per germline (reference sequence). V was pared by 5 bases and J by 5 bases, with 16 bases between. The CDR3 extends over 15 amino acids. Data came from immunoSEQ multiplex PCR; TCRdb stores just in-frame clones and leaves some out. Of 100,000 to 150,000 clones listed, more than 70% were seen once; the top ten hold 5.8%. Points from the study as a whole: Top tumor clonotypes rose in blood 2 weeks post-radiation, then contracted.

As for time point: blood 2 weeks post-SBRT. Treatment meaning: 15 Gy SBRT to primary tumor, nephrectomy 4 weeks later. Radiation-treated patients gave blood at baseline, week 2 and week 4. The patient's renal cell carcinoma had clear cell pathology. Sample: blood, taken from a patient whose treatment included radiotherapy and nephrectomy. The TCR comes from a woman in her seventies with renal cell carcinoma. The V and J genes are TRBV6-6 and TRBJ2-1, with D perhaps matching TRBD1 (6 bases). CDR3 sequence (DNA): TGTGCCAGCAGTCAAACAGGGTCCCTTAACAATGAGCAGTTCTTC. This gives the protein CASSQTGSLNNEQFF.